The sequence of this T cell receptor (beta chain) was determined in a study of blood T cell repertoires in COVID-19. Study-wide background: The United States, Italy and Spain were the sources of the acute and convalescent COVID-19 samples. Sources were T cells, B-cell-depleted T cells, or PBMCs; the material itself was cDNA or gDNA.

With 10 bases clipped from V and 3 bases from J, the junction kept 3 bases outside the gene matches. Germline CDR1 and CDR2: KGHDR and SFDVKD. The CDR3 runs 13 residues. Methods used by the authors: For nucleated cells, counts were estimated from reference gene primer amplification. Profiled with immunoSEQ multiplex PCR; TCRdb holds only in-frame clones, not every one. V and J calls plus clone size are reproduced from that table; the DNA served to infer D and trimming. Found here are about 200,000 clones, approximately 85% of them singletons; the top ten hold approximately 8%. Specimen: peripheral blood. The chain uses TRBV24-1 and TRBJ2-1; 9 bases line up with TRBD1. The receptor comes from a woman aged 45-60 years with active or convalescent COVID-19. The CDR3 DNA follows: TGTGCCACTACGACAGGGGGCTACAATGAGCAGTTCTTC. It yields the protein CATTTGGYNEQFF.